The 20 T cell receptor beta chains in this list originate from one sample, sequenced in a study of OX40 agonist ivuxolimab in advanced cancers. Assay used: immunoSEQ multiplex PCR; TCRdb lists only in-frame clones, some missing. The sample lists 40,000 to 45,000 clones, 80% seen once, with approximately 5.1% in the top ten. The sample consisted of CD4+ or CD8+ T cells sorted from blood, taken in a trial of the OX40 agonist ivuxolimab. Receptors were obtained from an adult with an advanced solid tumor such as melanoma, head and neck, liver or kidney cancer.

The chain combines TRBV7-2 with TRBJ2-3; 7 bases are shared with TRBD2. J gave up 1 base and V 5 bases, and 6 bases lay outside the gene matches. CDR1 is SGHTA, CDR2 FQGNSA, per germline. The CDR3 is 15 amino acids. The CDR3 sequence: CASSKRGSGTDTQYF. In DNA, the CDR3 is TGTGCCAGCAGCAAGCGGGGATCTGGCACAGATACGCAGTATTTT. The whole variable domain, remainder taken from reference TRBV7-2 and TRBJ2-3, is GAGVSQSPSNKVTEKGKDVELRCDPISGHTALYWYRQSLGQGLEFLIYFQGNSAPDKSGLPSDRFSAERTGGSVSTLTIQRTQQEDSAVYLCASSKRGSGTDTQYFGPGTRLTVL.

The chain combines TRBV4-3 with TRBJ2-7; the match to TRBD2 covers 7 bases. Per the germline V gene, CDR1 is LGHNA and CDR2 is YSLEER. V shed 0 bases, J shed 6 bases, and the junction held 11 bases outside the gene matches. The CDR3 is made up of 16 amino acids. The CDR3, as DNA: TGCGCCAGCAGCCAAGATCTAACGGGAGAGCGGGGCGAGCAGTACTTC. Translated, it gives CASSQDLTGERGEQYF.

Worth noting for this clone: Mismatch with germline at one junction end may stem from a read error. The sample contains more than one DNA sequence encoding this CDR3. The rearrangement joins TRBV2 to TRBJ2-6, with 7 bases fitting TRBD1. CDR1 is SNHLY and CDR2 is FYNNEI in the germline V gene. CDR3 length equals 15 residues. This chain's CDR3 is CASLRDRAGANVLTF. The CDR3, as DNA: TGTGCCAGCCTAAGAGACAGGGCCGGGGCCAACGTCCTGACCTTC.

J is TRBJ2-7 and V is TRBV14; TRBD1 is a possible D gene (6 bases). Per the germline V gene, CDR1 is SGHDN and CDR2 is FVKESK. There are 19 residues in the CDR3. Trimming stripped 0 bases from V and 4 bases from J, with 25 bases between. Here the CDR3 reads CASSQDLWSRGFLGYEQYF. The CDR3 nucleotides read TGTGCCAGCAGCCAAGATCTTTGGTCGAGGGGGTTTTTGGGGTACGAGCAGTACTTC.

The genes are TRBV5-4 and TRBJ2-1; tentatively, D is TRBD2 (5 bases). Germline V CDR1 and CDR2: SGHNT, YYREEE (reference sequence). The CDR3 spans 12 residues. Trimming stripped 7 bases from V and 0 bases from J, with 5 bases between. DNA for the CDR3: TGTGCCAGCGGGAGCTCCTACAATGAGCAGTTCTTC. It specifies CASGSSYNEQFF.

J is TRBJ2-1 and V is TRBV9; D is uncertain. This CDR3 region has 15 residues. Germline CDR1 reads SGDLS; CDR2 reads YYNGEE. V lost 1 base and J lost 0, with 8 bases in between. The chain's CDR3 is CASSVLPGSYNEQFF. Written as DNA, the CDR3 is TGTGCCAGCAGCGTATTACCCGGCTCCTACAATGAGCAGTTCTTC.

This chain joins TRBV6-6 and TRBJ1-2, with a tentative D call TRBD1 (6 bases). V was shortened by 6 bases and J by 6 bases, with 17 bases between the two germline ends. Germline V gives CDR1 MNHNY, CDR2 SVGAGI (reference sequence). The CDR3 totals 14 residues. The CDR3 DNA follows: TGTGCCAGCAGACAGACCGGGACAACCAATGGCTACACCTTC. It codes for CASRQTGTTNGYTF.

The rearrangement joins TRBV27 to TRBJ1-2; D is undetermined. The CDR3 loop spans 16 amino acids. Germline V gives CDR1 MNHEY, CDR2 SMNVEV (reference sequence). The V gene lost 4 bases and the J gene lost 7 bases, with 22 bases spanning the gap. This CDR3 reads CASSYSPSGGYGGYTF. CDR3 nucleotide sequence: TGTGCCAGCAGTTACTCCCCCAGTGGAGGGTATGGTGGCTACACCTTC.

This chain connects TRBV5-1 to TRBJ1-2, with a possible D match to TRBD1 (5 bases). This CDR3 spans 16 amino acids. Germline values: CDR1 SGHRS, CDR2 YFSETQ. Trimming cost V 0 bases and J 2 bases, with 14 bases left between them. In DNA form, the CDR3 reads TGCGCCAGCAGCTTGGGGTCCCTCGGGACCAACTATGGCTACACCTTC. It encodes CASSLGSLGTNYGYTF.

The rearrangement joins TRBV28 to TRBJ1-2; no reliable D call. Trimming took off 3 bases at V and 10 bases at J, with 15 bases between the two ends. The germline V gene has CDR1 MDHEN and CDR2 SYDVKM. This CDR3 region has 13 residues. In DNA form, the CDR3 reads TGTGCCAGCAGTTTGGGTGGGCTCGGGATCTACACCTTC. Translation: CASSLGGLGIYTF.

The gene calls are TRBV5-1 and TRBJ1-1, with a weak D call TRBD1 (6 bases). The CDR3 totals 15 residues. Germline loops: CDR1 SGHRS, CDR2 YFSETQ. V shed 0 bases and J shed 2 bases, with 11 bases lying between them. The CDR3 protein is CASSLGGTSNTEAFF. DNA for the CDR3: TGCGCCAGCAGCTTGGGGGGGACAAGCAACACTGAAGCTTTCTTT. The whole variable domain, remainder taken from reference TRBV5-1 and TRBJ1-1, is KAGVTQTPRYLIKTRGQQVTLSCSPISGHRSVSWYQQTPGQGLQFLFEYFSETQRNKGNFPGRFSGRQFSNSRSEMNVSTLELGDSALYLCASSLGGTSNTEAFFGQGTRLTVV.

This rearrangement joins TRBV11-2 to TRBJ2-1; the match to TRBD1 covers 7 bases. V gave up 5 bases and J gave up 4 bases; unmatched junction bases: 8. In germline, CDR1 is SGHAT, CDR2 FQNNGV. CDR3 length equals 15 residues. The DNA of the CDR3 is TGTGCCAGCAGCCCCCCCGGGACAGTTTACAATGAGCAGTTCTTC. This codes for CASSPPGTVYNEQFF. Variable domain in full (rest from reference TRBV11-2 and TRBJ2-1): EAGVAQSPRYKIIEKRQSVAFWCNPISGHATLYWYQQILGQGPKLLIQFQNNGVVDDSQLPKDRFSAERLKGVDSTLKIQPAKLEDSAVYLCASSPPGTVYNEQFFGPGTRLTVL.

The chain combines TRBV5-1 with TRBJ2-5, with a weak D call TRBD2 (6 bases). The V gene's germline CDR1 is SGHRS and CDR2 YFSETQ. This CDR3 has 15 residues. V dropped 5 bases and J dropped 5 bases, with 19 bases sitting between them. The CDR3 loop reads CASSVSRGFRETQYF. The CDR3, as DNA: TGCGCCAGCAGTGTTTCCCGGGGGTTTCGGGAGACCCAGTACTTC.

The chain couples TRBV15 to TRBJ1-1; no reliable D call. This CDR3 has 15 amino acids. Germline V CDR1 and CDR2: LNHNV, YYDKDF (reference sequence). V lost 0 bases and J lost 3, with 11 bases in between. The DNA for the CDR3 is TGTGCCACCAGCAGAGATCTAACGTGGGACACTGAAGCTTTCTTT. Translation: CATSRDLTWDTEAFF.

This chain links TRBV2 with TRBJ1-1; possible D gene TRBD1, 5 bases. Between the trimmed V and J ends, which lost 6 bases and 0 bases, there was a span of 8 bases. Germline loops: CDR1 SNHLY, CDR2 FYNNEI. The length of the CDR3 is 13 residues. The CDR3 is CASRGEMNTEAFF. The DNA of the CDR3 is TGTGCCAGCAGGGGGGAAATGAACACTGAAGCTTTCTTT. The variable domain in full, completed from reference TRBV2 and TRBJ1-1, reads EPEVTQTPSHQVTQMGQEVILRCVPISNHLYFYWYRQILGQKVEFLVSFYNNEISEKSEIFDDQFSVERPDGSNFTLKIRSTKLEDSAMYFCASRGEMNTEAFFGQGTRLTVV.

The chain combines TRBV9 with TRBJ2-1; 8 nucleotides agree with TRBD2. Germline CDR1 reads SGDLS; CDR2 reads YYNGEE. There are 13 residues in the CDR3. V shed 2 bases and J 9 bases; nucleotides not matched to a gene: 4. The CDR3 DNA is TGTGCCAGCAGCGTTCAGCGGGAGACTGAGCAGTTCTTC. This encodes CASSVQRETEQFF.

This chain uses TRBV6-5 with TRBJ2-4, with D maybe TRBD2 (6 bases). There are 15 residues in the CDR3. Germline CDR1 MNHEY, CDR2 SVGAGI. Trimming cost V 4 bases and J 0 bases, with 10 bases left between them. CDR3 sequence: CASSSGGLAKNIQYF. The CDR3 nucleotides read TGTGCCAGCAGTTCAGGAGGGCTAGCCAAAAACATTCAGTACTTC.

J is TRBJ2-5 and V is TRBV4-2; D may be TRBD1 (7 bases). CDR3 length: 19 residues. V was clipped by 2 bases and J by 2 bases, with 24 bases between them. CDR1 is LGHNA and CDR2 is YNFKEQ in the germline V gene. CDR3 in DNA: TGTGCCAGCAGCCAACTTCGCGGGGACAGCCTTTTTACGCAAGAGACCCAGTACTTC. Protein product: CASSQLRGDSLFTQETQYF.

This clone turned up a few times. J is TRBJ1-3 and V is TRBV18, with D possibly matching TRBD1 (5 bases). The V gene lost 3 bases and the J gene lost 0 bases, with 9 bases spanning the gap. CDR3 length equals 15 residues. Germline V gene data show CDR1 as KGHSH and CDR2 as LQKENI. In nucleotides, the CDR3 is TGTGCCAGCTCACCCGGGGCAGACTCTGGAAACACCATATATTTT. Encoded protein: CASSPGADSGNTIYF.

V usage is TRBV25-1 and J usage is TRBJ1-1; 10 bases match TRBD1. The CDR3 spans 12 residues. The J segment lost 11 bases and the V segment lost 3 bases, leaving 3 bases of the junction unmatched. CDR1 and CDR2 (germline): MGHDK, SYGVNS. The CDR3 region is CASSDQDRGAFF. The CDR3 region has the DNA TGTGCCAGCAGTGACCAGGACAGGGGGGCTTTCTTT.